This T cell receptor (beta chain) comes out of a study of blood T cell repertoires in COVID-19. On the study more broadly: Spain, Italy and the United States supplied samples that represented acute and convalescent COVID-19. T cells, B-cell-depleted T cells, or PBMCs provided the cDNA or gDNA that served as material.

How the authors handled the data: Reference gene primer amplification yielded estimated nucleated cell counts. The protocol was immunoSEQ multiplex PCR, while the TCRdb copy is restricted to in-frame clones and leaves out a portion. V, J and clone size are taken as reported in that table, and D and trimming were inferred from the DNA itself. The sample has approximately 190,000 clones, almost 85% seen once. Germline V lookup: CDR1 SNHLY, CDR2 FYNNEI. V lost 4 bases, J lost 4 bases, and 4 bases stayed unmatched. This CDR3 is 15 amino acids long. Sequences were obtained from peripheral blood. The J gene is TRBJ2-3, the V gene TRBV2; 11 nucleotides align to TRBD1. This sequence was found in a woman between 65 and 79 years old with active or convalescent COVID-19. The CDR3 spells CASSVGDRGSDTQYF. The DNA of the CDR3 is TGTGCCAGCAGTGTTGGGGACAGGGGGTCAGATACGCAGTATTTT.